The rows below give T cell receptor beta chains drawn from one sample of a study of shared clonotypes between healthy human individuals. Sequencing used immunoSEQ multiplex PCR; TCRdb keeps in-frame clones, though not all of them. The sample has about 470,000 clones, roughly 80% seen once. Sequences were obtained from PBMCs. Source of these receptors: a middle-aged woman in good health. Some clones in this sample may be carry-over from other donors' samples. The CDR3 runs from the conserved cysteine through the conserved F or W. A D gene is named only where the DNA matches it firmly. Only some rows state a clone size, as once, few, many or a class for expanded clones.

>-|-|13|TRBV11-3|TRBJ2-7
TGTGCCAGCAGTTCCGGGGGTGCCTACGAGCAGTACTTC
CASSSGGAYEQYF
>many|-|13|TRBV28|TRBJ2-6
TGTGCCAGCGACAGCTCTGGGGCCAACGTCCTGACTTTC
CASDSSGANVLTF
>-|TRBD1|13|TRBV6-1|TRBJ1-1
TGTGCCAGCAGTGTTACAGGGGGACGTCAGGCTTTCTTT
CASSVTGGRQAFF
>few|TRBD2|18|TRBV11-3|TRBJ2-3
TGTGCCAGCAGCTCAGGGGGGGTAGCGGGAGGCCTCACAGATACGCAGTATTTT
CASSSGGVAGGLTDTQYF
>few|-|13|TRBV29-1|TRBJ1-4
TGCAGCGTCTTGGGGTTCAGTGACCGGGACAAGTTTTTT
CSVLGFSDRDKFF
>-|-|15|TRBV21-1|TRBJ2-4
TGTGCCAGCAGAAAACGGACAGGAGCCAAAAACATTCAGTACTTC
CASRKRTGAKNIQYF
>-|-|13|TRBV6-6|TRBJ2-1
TGTGCCAGCGGACGAGAGAGACTGAATGAGCAGTTCTTC
CASGRERLNEQFF
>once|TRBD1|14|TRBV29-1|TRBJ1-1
TGCAGCGTTGAAGTGAGAGAGGGGGCAGCTGAAGCTTTCTTT
CSVEVREGAAEAFF
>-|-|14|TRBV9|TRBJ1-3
TGTGCCAGCAGCACTACCGATACTGGAAACACCATATATTTT
CASSTTDTGNTIYF
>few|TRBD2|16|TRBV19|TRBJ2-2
TGTGCCAGTAGTATTGGTAGCGGGAGTGGCACCGGGGAGCTGTTTTTT
CASSIGSGSGTGELFF
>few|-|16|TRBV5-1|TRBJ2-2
TGCGCCAGCAGCTTATTTGCAGAAAACGGGGCCGGGGAGCTGTTTTTT
CASSLFAENGAGELFF
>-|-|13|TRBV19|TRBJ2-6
TGTGCCAGCACAGGACCTGGGGCCAACGTCCTGACTTTC
CASTGPGANVLTF
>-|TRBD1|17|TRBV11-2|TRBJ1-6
TGTGCCAGCAGCTTAACAGACCGTGGGACAGGGCGGTCACCCCTCCACTTT
CASSLTDRGTGRSPLHF
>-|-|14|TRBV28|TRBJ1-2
TGTGCCAGCATTCGGGGACTTACTAACTATGGCTACACCTTC
CASIRGLTNYGYTF
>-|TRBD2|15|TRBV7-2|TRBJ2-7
TGTGCCAGCAGCTTAGTGAGCGGGAGTAACTACGAGCAGTACTTC
CASSLVSGSNYEQYF
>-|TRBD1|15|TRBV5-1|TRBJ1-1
TGCGCCAGCAGCACCTCGACAGGGGGGGACACTGAAGCTTTCTTT
CASSTSTGGDTEAFF
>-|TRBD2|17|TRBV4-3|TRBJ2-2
TGCGCCAGCAGCCAAGGGGGCGGGAGGGCCCGAACCGGGGAGCTGTTTTTT
CASSQGGGRARTGELFF
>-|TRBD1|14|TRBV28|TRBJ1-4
TGTGCCAGCAGTAGGACAGGAATAAATGAAAAACTGTTTTTT
CASSRTGINEKLFF
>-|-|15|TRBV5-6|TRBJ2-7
TGTGCCAGCAGCGCGGGACCCGCCCGAGCCCTGGAGCAGTACTTC
CASSAGPARALEQYF
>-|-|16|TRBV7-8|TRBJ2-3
TGTGCCAGCAGCTTAGTGGCGGGACCTAGCACAGATACGCAGTATTTT
CASSLVAGPSTDTQYF
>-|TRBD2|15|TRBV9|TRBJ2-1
TGTGCCAGCAGCGTAGCCCCTAGCGGGAGTTATGAGCAGTTCTTC
CASSVAPSGSYEQFF
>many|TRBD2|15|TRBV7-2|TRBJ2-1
TGTGCCAGCAGCCCGACTAGCGGGAGGGCGAATGAGCAGTTCTTC
CASSPTSGRANEQFF
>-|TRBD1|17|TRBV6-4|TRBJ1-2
TGTGCCAGCAGGCAACAAACCGACAGGGGGCGATACTATGGCTACACCTTC
CASRQQTDRGRYYGYTF
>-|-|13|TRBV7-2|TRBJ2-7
TGTGCCAGCAGCTCCCAGCGGAACTACGAGCAGTACTTC
CASSSQRNYEQYF
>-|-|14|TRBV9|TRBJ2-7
TGTGCCAGCAGCGTAGCTAGCGAACCCCGCGAGCAGTACTTC
CASSVASEPREQYF
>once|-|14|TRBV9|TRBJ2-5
TGTGCCAGCAGCGGGAGGACGGCCACAGAGACCCAGTACTTC
CASSGRTATETQYF
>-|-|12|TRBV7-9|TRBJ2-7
TGTGCCAGCAGCCCAGAACAGGGTAAAGGGTACTTC
CASSPEQGKGYF
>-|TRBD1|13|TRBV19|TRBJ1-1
TGTGCCAGTGGGACAGGTCCCCACACTGAAGCTTTCTTT
CASGTGPHTEAFF
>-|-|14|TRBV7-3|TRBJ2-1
TGTGCCAGCAGCTCCCAGGGGCCCAATGCGCGGCAGTTCTTC
CASSSQGPNARQFF